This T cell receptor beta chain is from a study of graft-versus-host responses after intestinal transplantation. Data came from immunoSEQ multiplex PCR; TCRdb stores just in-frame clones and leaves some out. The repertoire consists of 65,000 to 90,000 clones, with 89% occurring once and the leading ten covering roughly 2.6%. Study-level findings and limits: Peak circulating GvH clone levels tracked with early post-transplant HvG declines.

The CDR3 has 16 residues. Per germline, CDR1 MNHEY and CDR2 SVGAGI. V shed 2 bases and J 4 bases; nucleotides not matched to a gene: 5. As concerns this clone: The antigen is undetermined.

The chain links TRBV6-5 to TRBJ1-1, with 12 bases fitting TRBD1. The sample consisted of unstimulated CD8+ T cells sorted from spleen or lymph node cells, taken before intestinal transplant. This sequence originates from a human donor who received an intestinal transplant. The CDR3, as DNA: TGTGCCAGCAGTTACGGGACAGGGGGCGCTGGCACTGAAGCTTTCTTT. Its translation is CASSYGTGGAGTEAFF.